These 30 T cell receptor beta chains share one sample of origin, sequenced in a study of shared clonotypes between healthy human individuals. Data came from immunoSEQ multiplex PCR; TCRdb stores just in-frame clones and leaves some out. The sample lists approximately 2.4 million clones; almost 96% were seen once. The sequencing input was naive CD4+ T cells sorted from blood. Subset indicated: CD45RA+ positively selected. Receptors were obtained from a man aged 18 to 29 in good health.

V usage is TRBV15 and J usage is TRBJ1-6; D is unclear. Germline assignment: CDR1 LNHNV and CDR2 YYDKDF (reference sequence). The CDR3 extends over 15 amino acids. V lost 1 base, J lost 3 bases, and 7 bases lay in between. The CDR3 protein is CATSRVDVYNSPLHF. CDR3 DNA: TGTGCCACCAGCAGAGTCGACGTCTATAATTCACCCCTCCACTTT.

The chain combines TRBV28 with TRBJ1-2; D is undetermined. V was pared by 2 bases and J by 3 bases, with 10 bases between. The CDR3 sequence is 14 residues long. Germline V gives CDR1 MDHEN, CDR2 SYDVKM. CDR3 loop: CASSLRSPYYGYTF. DNA of the CDR3: TGTGCCAGCAGTTTACGCTCCCCGTACTATGGCTACACCTTC.

This clone was counted once. CDR3 DNA sequence: TGTGCCAGCAGCGTATTACGACGACAGTTCTACTCATCCTACGAGCAGTACTTC. This encodes CASSVLRRQFYSSYEQYF. The rearrangement uses TRBV9 and TRBJ2-7; D perhaps matches TRBD1 (5 bases). CDR1 is SGDLS and CDR2 is YYNGEE in the germline V gene. The CDR3 sequence is 18 residues long. Trimming removed 1 base at V and 1 base at J, with 21 bases between.

This rearrangement joins TRBV30 to TRBJ1-2; 9 nucleotides match TRBD1. V trimming: 4 bases; J trimming: 2 bases; junction bases outside the gene matches: 2. Germline V CDR1 and CDR2: GTSNPN, SVGIG (reference sequence). The CDR3 is made up of 13 amino acids. Written as DNA, the CDR3 is TGTGCCTGGATAGGGACAGGGAACTATGGCTACACCTTC. Translated: CAWIGTGNYGYTF.

This clone appeared once. This chain connects TRBV19 to TRBJ1-2; D gene unclear. The germline V gene encodes CDR1 LNHDA and CDR2 SQIVND (reference sequence). The CDR3 is 14 residues long. V lost 1 base and J 3 bases, leaving 9 bases between the germline ends. CDR3 amino acids: CASSIGRVDYGYTF. The CDR3 region has the DNA TGTGCCAGTAGTATAGGTAGGGTGGACTATGGCTACACCTTC.

The V call is TRBV2, the J call TRBJ2-2, with D tentatively TRBD2 (5 bases). The V and J ends lost 8 bases and 7 bases respectively, with 11 bases between them. In germline, CDR1 is SNHLY, CDR2 FYNNEI. There are 12 residues in the CDR3. CDR3 sequence (DNA): TGTGCCAGCGGGAGTTTCGGCGGGGAGCTGTTTTTT. Translated: CASGSFGGELFF.

This chain joins TRBV5-6 and TRBJ2-7, with 8 bases identical to TRBD2. The CDR3 has 12 residues. CDR1 SGHDT and CDR2 YYEEEE come from the germline V gene. The trim removed 6 bases at V and 3 bases at J, leaving 2 bases unmatched. CDR3: CASTRGGYEQYF. The CDR3 DNA follows: TGTGCCAGCACCCGGGGGGGCTACGAGCAGTACTTC.

This chain joins TRBV10-3 and TRBJ1-6; no clear D. Germline lookup yields CDR1 ENHRY and CDR2 SYGVKD. This CDR3 spans 12 amino acids. Trimming removed 5 bases at V and 10 bases at J, with 9 bases between. The CDR3 region has the DNA TGTGCCATCAGTCCCAGCGACTCACCCCTCCACTTT. This gives the protein CAISPSDSPLHF.

This chain uses TRBV18 with TRBJ2-5, with D hard to call. This CDR3 is 13 amino acids long. V was clipped by 4 bases and J by 0 bases, with 6 bases between them. From germline, CDR1 is KGHSH and CDR2 LQKENI. In nucleotides, the CDR3 is TGTGCCAGCTCACTCCCAAACCAAGAGACCCAGTACTTC. This encodes CASSLPNQETQYF.

This clone is a singleton in its sample. The genes are TRBV6-1 and TRBJ1-1; D unresolved. Germline values: CDR1 MNHNS, CDR2 SASEGT. The CDR3 totals 14 residues. The germline V and J ends were trimmed by 1 base and 2 bases, with 8 bases remaining between them. The CDR3 sequence: CASSEGGANTEAFF. CDR3 nucleotides: TGTGCCAGCAGTGAAGGCGGCGCTAACACTGAAGCTTTCTTT.

The chain employs TRBV12-5 and TRBJ2-5, with D possibly matching TRBD1 (6 bases). Per the germline V gene, CDR1 is LGHNT and CDR2 is FRNRAP. Trimming removed 4 bases at V and 4 bases at J, with 19 bases between. The CDR3 length is 16 residues. CDR3 sequence (DNA): TGTGCTAGTGGTTACCTCAGGGGACCCCACGTAGAGACCCAGTACTTC. This translates into CASGYLRGPHVETQYF.

The chain combines TRBV5-1 with TRBJ2-7; possible D gene TRBD2, 5 bases. The CDR3 is 15 amino acids. CDR1 and CDR2 (germline): SGHRS, YFSETQ. The V end was cut by 0 bases, the J end by 6 bases, with 16 bases between. The CDR3 here is CASSLEGSPASEQYF. The CDR3 nucleotides are TGCGCCAGCAGCTTGGAAGGGAGCCCAGCCAGCGAGCAGTACTTC.

This sequence joins TRBV6-6 and TRBJ2-2; tentatively, D is TRBD2 (7 bases). The CDR3 extends over 16 amino acids. V lost 8 bases to trimming and J lost 2 bases, with 18 bases between them. Germline V lookup: CDR1 MNHNY, CDR2 SVGAGI (reference sequence). This chain's CDR3 is CASQKGGAQNTGELFF. CDR3 bases: TGTGCCAGCCAAAAAGGGGGGGCTCAAAACACCGGGGAGCTGTTTTTT.

The CDR3 DNA reads TGTGCCAGCAGCTTAACCGGAGACCCGATAGGGCAGTTCTTC. Protein sequence: CASSLTGDPIGQFF. The chain couples TRBV7-3 to TRBJ2-1, with no clear D. This CDR3 has 14 residues. CDR1 and CDR2 (germline): SGHTA, FQGTGA. V shed 0 bases and J shed 12 bases, with 15 bases lying between them. Full variable domain (remainder filled in from reference TRBV7-3 and TRBJ2-1): GAGVSQTPSNKVTEKGKYVELRCDPISGHTALYWYRQSLGQGPEFLIYFQGTGAADDSGLPNDRFFAVRPEGSVSTLKIQRTERGDSAVYLCASSLTGDPIGQFFGPGTRLTVL.

This chain links TRBV7-6 with TRBJ2-7; no definite D call. V was cut by 1 base and J by 1 base, with 11 bases left in between. The CDR3 loop spans 15 amino acids. The germline V gene encodes CDR1 SGHVS and CDR2 FNYEAQ. The CDR3: CASSLEGQESYEQYF. The CDR3 bases are TGTGCCAGCAGCTTAGAAGGTCAGGAGTCCTACGAGCAGTACTTC. Supplemented by reference TRBV7-6 and TRBJ2-7, the full variable domain reads GAGVSQSPRYKVTKRGQDVALRCDPISGHVSLYWYRQALGQGPEFLTYFNYEAQQDKSGLPNDRFSAERPEGSISTLTIQRTEQRDSAMYRCASSLEGQESYEQYFGPGTRLTVT.

V and J are TRBV13 and TRBJ1-1; TRBD1 aligns across 9 bases. V dropped 4 bases and J dropped 4; count of bases not matched to a gene: 7. Germline V lookup: CDR1 PRHDT, CDR2 FYEKMQ (reference sequence). The CDR3 contains 15 residues. CDR3 in amino acids: CASSSYRGLGTEAFF. CDR3 in DNA: TGTGCCAGCAGCTCATACAGGGGGCTAGGCACTGAAGCTTTCTTT. Using reference TRBV13 and TRBJ1-1 for the parts outside the CDR3, the full variable domain is AAGVIQSPRHLIKEKRETATLKCYPIPRHDTVYWYQQGPGQDPQFLISFYEKMQSDKGSIPDRFSAQQFSDYHSELNMSSLELGDSALYFCASSSYRGLGTEAFFGQGTRLTVV.

The chain has TRBV18 and TRBJ1-1, with TRBD1 matching over 10 bases. Germline CDR1 is KGHSH and CDR2 is LQKENI. V lost 2 bases and J lost 6; bases outside the gene matches: 6. This CDR3 is built from 15 residues. The CDR3 here is CASSPRQGASSEAFF. In nucleotides, the CDR3 is TGTGCCAGCTCACCAAGACAGGGGGCGTCATCTGAAGCTTTCTTT.

This rearrangement joins TRBV28 to TRBJ1-1; D unclear. This CDR3 has 15 amino acids. V dropped 5 bases and J dropped 3 bases, with 16 bases sitting between them. Per germline, CDR1 MDHEN and CDR2 SYDVKM. As DNA, the CDR3 is TGTGCCAGCAGTCCCCGTGACTCTTGGGACACTGAAGCTTTCTTT. Translating it yields CASSPRDSWDTEAFF.

V usage is TRBV6-4 and J usage is TRBJ1-4; unclear D gene. CDR3 size: 12 residues. Trimming cost V 6 bases and J 11 bases, with 13 bases left between them. Germline V CDR1 and CDR2: MRHNA, SNTAGT. CDR3 amino acids: CASRVQSYKLFF. In DNA form, the CDR3 reads TGTGCCAGCAGGGTTCAGAGTTATAAACTGTTTTTT.

Remarks on this clone: This sample also contains other DNA sequences that code for the same CDR3. This chain links TRBV7-2 with TRBJ2-5; D is possibly TRBD1 (6 bases). Per germline, CDR1 SGHTA and CDR2 FQGNSA. The CDR3 loop spans 13 amino acids. V was cut by 6 bases and J by 5 bases, with 13 bases left in between. The CDR3 region is CASSSQGGETQYF. CDR3 sequence (DNA): TGTGCCAGCAGTTCACAGGGCGGGGAGACCCAGTACTTC.

The rearrangement links TRBV30 to TRBJ1-4; D perhaps matches TRBD1 (5 bases). V lost 0 bases, J lost 10 bases, and 15 bases lay in between. CDR1 GTSNPN and CDR2 SVGIG come from the germline V gene (reference sequence). The CDR3 is made up of 14 amino acids. CDR3 nucleotide sequence: TGTGCCTGGAGTGTACTGGGGACCACGGGAAAACTGTTTTTT. Its translation: CAWSVLGTTGKLFF.

V is TRBV6-1 and J is TRBJ2-7, with D unclear. Germline CDR1 reads MNHNS; CDR2 reads SASEGT. Deletions cut 6 bases from V and 4 bases from J, with 19 bases between. CDR3 length equals 15 residues. As DNA, the CDR3 is TGTGCCAGCAGGTCATTATTGGGTACTGGATACGAGCAGTACTTC. This translates into CASRSLLGTGYEQYF.

Note on this clone: Other DNA variants within this sample encode the same CDR3. The gene calls are TRBV7-2 and TRBJ2-7; 10 bases are shared with TRBD1. This CDR3 has 14 amino acids. Germline V CDR1 and CDR2: SGHTA, FQGNSA. V shed 5 bases and J 3 bases; nucleotides not matched to a gene: 4. CDR3 bases: TGTGCCAGCAGCCTCGGACAGGGGGTCTACGAGCAGTACTTC. Amino acids: CASSLGQGVYEQYF.

The genes are TRBV27 and TRBJ1-5; TRBD1 aligns across 8 bases. This CDR3 spans 13 amino acids. Germline CDR1 MNHEY, CDR2 SMNVEV (reference sequence). The trim removed 5 bases at V and 5 bases at J, leaving 2 bases unmatched. CDR3 nucleotide sequence: TGTGCCAGCAGTGGACAGGGTGATCAGCCCCAGCATTTT. Translating it yields CASSGQGDQPQHF.

Points on this clone: Other nucleotide sequences from this sample produce the same CDR3. This rearrangement joins TRBV10-3 to TRBJ2-5; 10 nucleotides agree with TRBD2. The V gene's germline CDR1 is ENHRY and CDR2 SYGVKD. The V gene end was trimmed by 5 bases and the J gene end by 3 bases; junction bases not matched to a gene: 0. CDR3 size: 13 residues. CDR3 region: CAISSGGEETQYF. The CDR3 DNA sequence: TGTGCCATCAGTAGCGGGGGGGAAGAGACCCAGTACTTC.

The chain couples TRBV14 to TRBJ1-2; TRBD1 is a possible D gene (6 bases). The CDR3 is made up of 14 amino acids. V gave up 3 bases and J gave up 7 bases, with 15 bases separating them. The germline V gene has CDR1 SGHDN and CDR2 FVKESK. The CDR3 protein is CASSHVTGRSGYTF. The CDR3 nucleotides read TGTGCCAGCAGCCATGTAACAGGGCGAAGTGGCTACACCTTC.

The chain has TRBV7-2 and TRBJ2-5; 7 positions agree with TRBD2. The CDR3 spans 16 residues. Germline V gives CDR1 SGHTA, CDR2 FQGNSA. Trimming took 1 base from V and 5 from J; bases not matched to a gene: 10. This CDR3 is CASSLGASGRRETQYF. CDR3 sequence (DNA): TGTGCCAGCAGCTTAGGGGCTAGCGGCCGGCGGGAGACCCAGTACTTC.

This clone is a singleton in its sample. This chain joins TRBV5-8 and TRBJ1-1, with TRBD1 matching over 8 bases. The V segment lost 3 bases and the J segment 0 bases; nucleotides outside the gene matches: 10. The CDR3 spans 17 residues. Germline-derived CDR1 and CDR2 are SGHTS and YDEGEE. This CDR3 reads CASSSRGRSAMNTEAFF. The CDR3 coding sequence is TGTGCCAGCAGCTCCAGGGGGCGTTCGGCCATGAACACTGAAGCTTTCTTT.

The chain employs TRBV6-6 and TRBJ1-1, with a tentative D call TRBD1 (6 bases). From germline, CDR1 is MNHNY and CDR2 SVGAGI (reference sequence). Trimming removed 9 bases at V and 1 base at J, with 12 bases between. The CDR3 totals 13 residues. CDR3 bases: TGTGCCAGTTTCAGGGGACCGAACACTGAAGCTTTCTTT. Protein sequence: CASFRGPNTEAFF.

The rearrangement uses TRBV2 and TRBJ1-4; the D gene is possibly TRBD1 (6 bases). This CDR3 spans 14 amino acids. Germline loops: CDR1 SNHLY, CDR2 FYNNEI. Trimming cost V 6 bases and J 4 bases, with 12 bases left between them. The CDR3 protein is CASRNRDINEKLFF. The CDR3 DNA sequence: TGTGCCAGCAGAAACAGGGATATTAATGAAAAACTGTTTTTT. Variable domain in full (rest from reference TRBV2 and TRBJ1-4): EPEVTQTPSHQVTQMGQEVILRCVPISNHLYFYWYRQILGQKVEFLVSFYNNEISEKSEIFDDQFSVERPDGSNFTLKIRSTKLEDSAMYFCASRNRDINEKLFFGSGTQLSVL.